There are a few counts of the clone carrying this T cell receptor beta chain. Its target is unknown. The data were obtained in a study of response to subunit inactivated influenza vaccine. The study's findings and limits: Each seasonal influenza vaccination recruits few new T cells, the authors suggested.

The CDR3 is 16 amino acids. Germline values: CDR1 SEHNR, CDR2 FQNEAQ (reference sequence). With 5 bases clipped from V and 1 base from J, the junction kept 9 bases outside the gene matches. TCRdb redid the calling of the RT-PCR reads with MiXCR, one entry per CDR3 protein. Counted here are more than 450,000 distinct CDR3 sequences, over 9% occurring once; the ten biggest clones make up approximately 11%. The sample also formed part of further work on T cells expressing NK-cell markers. As that report states: Making the TCR beta cDNA relied on 5'RACE template switching with UMIs. There were seven HCMV-seropositive donors and one seronegative donor among the eight sequenced. Researchers report these clonotypes also headed the CD3+CD56-NKG2C+ fraction in a few donors.

The chain has TRBV7-9 and TRBJ1-1; TRBD1 matches 8 bases. Sample: PBMCs from blood, taken on the day of vaccination. This TCR came from a man over 45 who received an inactivated influenza vaccine. The CDR3 nucleotides are TGTGCCAGCAGCAACCCAGGGGGCCGGGGGAACACTGAAGCTTTCTTT. Translated: CASSNPGGRGNTEAFF.